This passage covers 31 T cell receptor beta chains from one sample sequenced in a study of spatial heterogeneity in lung cancer. Time point described: sample taken at primary tumor resection. Sequencing was performed on whole RNA extracted from tumor and nontumor lung tissue, or from frozen PBMC, and the material was left unsorted. In TCRdb, the 5' RACE reads were re-called with MiXCR into one record per CDR3 protein. The sample yields about 17,000 distinct CDR3 sequences, about a fifth seen once. Sample: PBMCs, taken at surgery. The receptors here all came from a female donor with early-stage non-small cell lung cancer.

This chain joins TRBV5-1 and TRBJ2-1; 10 bases map to TRBD2. The CDR3 loop spans 16 amino acids. V was clipped by 2 bases and J by 8 bases; unmatched bases: 10. Germline V lookup: CDR1 SGHRS, CDR2 YFSETQ. The DNA for the CDR3 is TGCGCCAGCAGCTTACCTAGCGGGAGCCTAGGGGATGAGCAGTTCTTC. Protein: CASSLPSGSLGDEQFF.

This clonotype is termed medium-sized. The chain carries TRBV12-3 or TRBV12-4 and TRBJ2-7, with D perhaps TRBD1 or TRBD2 (6 bases each). The CDR3 is made up of 15 amino acids. V was trimmed by 3 bases and J by 0 bases, leaving 12 bases between them. The DNA for the CDR3 is TGTGCCAGCAGTTTCGGGGGCTCAAGCTCCTACGAGCAGTACTTC. It encodes CASSFGGSSSYEQYF.

This clonotype is deemed medium-sized. The chain employs TRBV7-2 and TRBJ2-1; 7 bases match TRBD2. Germline V gives CDR1 SGHTA, CDR2 FQGNSA. The trim removed 5 bases at V and 8 bases at J, leaving 12 bases unmatched. This CDR3 comprises 15 residues. The DNA for the CDR3 is TGTGCCAGCAGCACCCGGCGCGGGAGTGGTCATGAGCAGTTCTTC. Encoded protein: CASSTRRGSGHEQFF.

The table lists this clonotype with many counts. This rearrangement joins TRBV28 to TRBJ2-6, with D maybe TRBD1 (6 bases). Germline CDR1 is MDHEN and CDR2 is SYDVKM. Trimming stripped 6 bases from V and 0 bases from J, with 6 bases between. The CDR3 spans 14 residues. CDR3 sequence reads: CASRTGSGANVLTF. The CDR3 DNA reads TGTGCCAGCAGGACAGGCTCTGGGGCCAACGTCCTGACTTTC.

This clonotype ranks as medium-sized (0.01 to 0.1%). This chain joins TRBV6-1 and TRBJ1-5, with 7 positions matching TRBD1. The trim removed 4 bases at V and 3 bases at J, leaving 9 bases unmatched. Germline CDR1 reads MNHNS; CDR2 reads SASEGT. CDR3 size: 16 residues. The CDR3 is CASSVSDRDSNQPQHF. DNA for the CDR3: TGTGCCAGCAGTGTATCTGACAGGGACTCCAATCAGCCCCAGCATTTT.

In its sample, this clonotype was seen a few times. The rearrangement joins TRBV20-1 to TRBJ2-7, with 8 positions matching TRBD1. Germline CDR1 is DFQATT and CDR2 is SNEGSKA (reference sequence). This CDR3 contains 11 residues. Losses at the gene ends were 6 bases for V and 6 bases for J; bases not matched to a gene: 4. The CDR3 DNA is TGCAGTGCGAGAACAGGGGGCGAGCAGTACTTC. It is translated as CSARTGGEQYF.

This clonotype was picked up many times. The junction and the germline gene differ at one end; a read error may be behind it. CDR3 residues: CSARGLWGEQYF. The DNA for the CDR3 is TGCAGTGCCAGAGGACTATGGGGGGAGCAGTACTTC. This sequence joins TRBV20-1 and TRBJ2-7, with a weak D call TRBD2 (6 bases). The CDR3 contains 12 residues. Germline lookup yields CDR1 DFQATT and CDR2 SNEGSKA (reference sequence).

The chain joins TRBV20-1 to TRBJ1-2; a weak D match, TRBD1 (5 bases). The length of the CDR3 is 16 residues. Germline loops: CDR1 DFQATT, CDR2 SNEGSKA (reference sequence). Trimming took 2 bases from V and 1 from J, leaving 17 bases between them. The CDR3 DNA sequence: TGCAGTGCTAGACCATACCGGGACTGGAATAACTATGGCTACACCTTC. Its translation is CSARPYRDWNNYGYTF.

This clonotype was recorded only once. This chain connects TRBV7-2 to TRBJ2-7; the match to TRBD2 covers 7 bases. This CDR3 region has 15 residues. The V gene end was trimmed by 5 bases and the J gene end by 3 bases; junction bases not matched to a gene: 10. Germline CDR1 and CDR2: SGHTA and FQGNSA. The DNA of the CDR3 is TGTGCCAGCAGCCCCCAGAGCGGGGAAAGCTACGAGCAGTACGTC. Amino acids: CASSPQSGESYEQYV.

This clonotype was picked up a small number of times. The chain recombines TRBV20-1 with TRBJ2-1, with 10 bases fitting TRBD2. The CDR3 loop spans 16 amino acids. After removal of 0 bases from V and 0 bases from J, the junction contained 2 bases not matched to a gene. Germline V gene lookup returns CDR1 DFQATT and CDR2 SNEGSKA (reference sequence). CDR3 DNA sequence: TGCAGTGCTAGAGATCCTAGCGGGAGCTCCTACAATGAGCAGTTCTTC. It is translated as CSARDPSGSSYNEQFF.

The table lists this clonotype with many counts. V usage is TRBV4-2 and J usage is TRBJ2-7, with 7 bases matching TRBD1. Germline loops: CDR1 LGHNA, CDR2 YNFKEQ. V trimming: 4 bases; J trimming: 1 base; junction bases outside the gene matches: 7. The CDR3 is 15 residues long. Here the CDR3 reads CASSLTGTESYEQYF. Written as DNA, the CDR3 is TGTGCCAGCAGCCTTACCGGGACAGAGTCCTACGAGCAGTACTTC.

By frequency in the sample, this clonotype is large. V gene TRBV28 combines with J gene TRBJ2-2; TRBD1 or TRBD2 may be the D gene (5 bases each). Trimming pared 5 bases from V and 3 bases from J, leaving 16 bases between. Germline CDR1 reads MDHEN; CDR2 reads SYDVKM. The CDR3 has 16 residues. The CDR3 sequence is CASSHTGREDTGELFF. The CDR3 coding sequence is TGTGCCAGCAGTCATACAGGTCGGGAAGACACCGGGGAGCTGTTTTTT.

This clonotype was detected a few times. In DNA form, the CDR3 reads TGTGCCAGCAGCTTAGGAGGACAGGGTAATGAAAAACTGTTTTTT. It codes for CASSLGGQGNEKLFF. V and J are TRBV7-9 and TRBJ1-4; 8 positions match TRBD1. The J segment lost 4 bases and the V segment lost 1 base, leaving 2 bases of the junction unmatched. Germline V gene sequence: CDR1 SEHNR, CDR2 FQNEAQ (reference sequence). The CDR3 spans 15 residues.

The V gene is TRBV9, the J gene TRBJ1-6; no clear D gene. The CDR3 runs 13 residues. V shed 0 bases and J shed 8 bases, with 6 bases lying between them. The germline V gene has CDR1 SGDLS and CDR2 YYNGEE. Here the CDR3 reads CASSVAGYSPLHF. DNA of the CDR3: TGTGCCAGCAGCGTAGCCGGGTATTCACCCCTCCACTTT.

The chain employs TRBV27 and TRBJ2-7; 9 bases fit TRBD2. J was trimmed by 6 bases and V by 7 bases; bases with no gene match: 10. The CDR3 is made up of 14 amino acids. Germline CDR1 reads MNHEY; CDR2 reads SMNVEV (reference sequence). The CDR3 here is CASTLGASGTEQYF. CDR3 in DNA: TGTGCCAGCACCCTGGGGGCTAGCGGGACCGAGCAGTACTTC.

This sequence joins TRBV3-1 and TRBJ2-2; D might be TRBD2 (6 bases). V was clipped by 0 bases and J by 6 bases, with 14 bases between them. The CDR3 is made up of 16 amino acids. The germline V gene encodes CDR1 LGHDT and CDR2 YNNKEL (reference sequence). The CDR3 DNA follows: TGTGCCAGCAGCCAAGATTGGGCGGGGAGCGCCGGGGAGCTGTTTTTT. Protein sequence: CASSQDWAGSAGELFF.

This clonotype was observed at least ten times. The chain couples TRBV12-3 or TRBV12-4 to TRBJ2-7, with D maybe TRBD2 (5 bases). CDR3 length: 14 residues. V lost 3 bases and J 2 bases, leaving 11 bases between the germline ends. The CDR3 bases are TGTGCCAGCAGTTTTTCTAGCCTTACCTACGAGCAGTACTTC. The encoded protein is CASSFSSLTYEQYF.

This clonotype occurred many times. This chain joins TRBV6-2 or TRBV6-3 and TRBJ1-2, with 10 bases that match TRBD1. This CDR3 is 17 amino acids long. Germline-derived CDR1 and CDR2 are MNHEY and SVGEGT. V shed 6 bases and J 8 bases; nucleotides not matched to a gene: 18. CDR3 sequence: CASRKPGTGAIATGYTF. The CDR3 coding sequence is TGTGCCAGCAGAAAGCCCGGGACAGGGGCCATCGCCACGGGCTACACCTTC.

The chain has TRBV6-6 and TRBJ2-7; 8 nucleotides agree with TRBD1. The ends lost 6 bases at V and 5 bases at J; junction bases unmatched: 18. CDR3 length: 17 residues. CDR1 MNHNY and CDR2 SVGAGI come from the germline V gene (reference sequence). The CDR3 region has the DNA TGTGCCAGCAGCCTACACGGGTCACTCAGGACAGGGAACGAGCAGTACTTC. Translated, it gives CASSLHGSLRTGNEQYF.

The chain links TRBV7-8 to TRBJ1-1, with no clear D. This CDR3 has 13 amino acids. Per germline, CDR1 SGHVS and CDR2 FQNEAQ. The V and J ends lost 6 bases and 1 base respectively, with 9 bases between them. CDR3 sequence (DNA): TGTGCCAGCAGAATTACACCGAACACTGAAGCTTTCTTT. Translated, it gives CASRITPNTEAFF.

The sample holds a few counts of this clonotype. V and J are TRBV12-3 or TRBV12-4 and TRBJ2-1, with 11 bases identical to TRBD2. The V gene end was trimmed by 6 bases and the J gene end by 3 bases; junction bases not matched to a gene: 4. The CDR3 is 15 amino acids. For the CDR3, the DNA is TGTGCCAGCAGGATAGCGGGGGGGTTCTACAATGAGCAGTTCTTC. The encoded protein is CASRIAGGFYNEQFF.

This chain joins TRBV5-1 and TRBJ1-6; the D is unclear. V lost 0 bases to trimming and J lost 6 bases, with 10 bases between them. Germline loops: CDR1 SGHRS, CDR2 YFSETQ. This CDR3 spans 15 amino acids. The CDR3 DNA is TGCGCCAGCAGCTTGGCTAGGACTCCTAATTCACCCCTCCACTTT. It codes for CASSLARTPNSPLHF.

The chain is built from TRBV5-1 and TRBJ2-2, with unresolved D. CDR3 length: 11 amino acids. Germline V gives CDR1 SGHRS, CDR2 YFSETQ. V was cut by 6 bases and J by 5 bases, with 5 bases left in between. The CDR3 loop reads CASTLTGELFF. Here the CDR3 DNA reads TGCGCCAGCACCCTAACCGGGGAGCTGTTTTTT.

There are many counts of this clonotype. The chain recombines TRBV10-3 with TRBJ1-1, with D tentatively TRBD1 (6 bases). Trimming pared 4 bases from V and 8 bases from J, leaving 17 bases between. The CDR3 consists of 14 residues. Germline V gives CDR1 ENHRY, CDR2 SYGVKD. CDR3 DNA: TGTGCCATCAGTGCCCACACAACAGGGAGCGAAGCTTTCTTT. Amino acids: CAISAHTTGSEAFF.

The sample holds many counts of this clonotype. V is TRBV6-5 and J is TRBJ1-4; D is unclear. This CDR3 is 16 amino acids long. From germline, CDR1 is MNHEY and CDR2 SVGAGI. V lost 10 bases and J 0 bases, leaving 18 bases between the germline ends. CDR3 bases: TGTGCCACCGGTCGGGGTAAAATTTCAACTAATGAAAAACTGTTTTTT. The encoded protein is CATGRGKISTNEKLFF.

The chain couples TRBV11-2 to TRBJ2-3; D possibly corresponds to TRBD1 (6 bases). This CDR3 has 15 residues. Germline V CDR1 and CDR2: SGHAT, FQNNGV. The V end was cut by 1 base, the J end by 2 bases, with 10 bases between. The CDR3 region is CASSLVTGITDTQYF. The CDR3 nucleotides read TGTGCCAGCAGCTTAGTGACAGGTATCACAGATACGCAGTATTTT.

This clonotype was counted at least ten times. This CDR3 reads CASSYVGYQNEQYF. CDR3 bases: TGTGCCAGCAGTTACGTGGGGTATCAGAACGAGCAGTACTTC. The chain has TRBV6-5 and TRBJ2-7; D gene ambiguous. The ends were cut back, 2 bases at V and 5 bases at J, with 13 bases in the middle. Germline assignment: CDR1 MNHEY and CDR2 SVGAGI. The CDR3 consists of 14 residues.

The table lists this clonotype with many counts. The chain carries TRBV19 and TRBJ2-3; 8 bases are a match to TRBD2. The CDR3 loop spans 18 amino acids. Germline values: CDR1 LNHDA, CDR2 SQIVND (reference sequence). The trim removed 2 bases at V and 5 bases at J, leaving 15 bases unmatched. The DNA of the CDR3 is TGTGCCAGTAGTATACGGGCTAGCGGGCCTGGTTGGGGAGATACGCAGTATTTT. As protein: CASSIRASGPGWGDTQYF.

This clonotype was counted ten times or more. V usage is TRBV6-2 or TRBV6-3 and J usage is TRBJ2-1; D is ambiguous. The CDR3 sequence is 12 residues long. Germline V lookup: CDR1 MNHEY, CDR2 SVGEGT. With 7 bases removed from V and 0 bases from J, the gap between germline ends came to 4 bases. The DNA for the CDR3 is TGTGCCAGCACTGACTCCTACAATGAGCAGTTCTTC. The encoded protein is CASTDSYNEQFF.

V and J are TRBV3-1 and TRBJ1-1; D is possibly TRBD1 (5 bases). CDR3 length: 14 residues. Trimming removed 6 bases from V and 1 base from J, with 12 bases in between. Germline V gives CDR1 LGHDT, CDR2 YNNKEL (reference sequence). This chain's CDR3 is CASREGPQNTEAFF. The CDR3 coding sequence is TGTGCCAGCAGAGAGGGACCGCAGAACACTGAAGCTTTCTTT.

This clonotype was seen at least ten times. This chain links TRBV7-9 with TRBJ2-1; 7 nucleotides line up with TRBD1. J lost 9 bases, V lost 1 base, and 6 bases had no gene match. The V gene's germline CDR1 is SEHNR and CDR2 FQNEAQ (reference sequence). The CDR3 sequence is 14 residues long. CDR3 in DNA: TGTGCCAGCAGCTTAGGACAGGGTGCGAGTGAGCAGTTCTTC. As protein: CASSLGQGASEQFF.